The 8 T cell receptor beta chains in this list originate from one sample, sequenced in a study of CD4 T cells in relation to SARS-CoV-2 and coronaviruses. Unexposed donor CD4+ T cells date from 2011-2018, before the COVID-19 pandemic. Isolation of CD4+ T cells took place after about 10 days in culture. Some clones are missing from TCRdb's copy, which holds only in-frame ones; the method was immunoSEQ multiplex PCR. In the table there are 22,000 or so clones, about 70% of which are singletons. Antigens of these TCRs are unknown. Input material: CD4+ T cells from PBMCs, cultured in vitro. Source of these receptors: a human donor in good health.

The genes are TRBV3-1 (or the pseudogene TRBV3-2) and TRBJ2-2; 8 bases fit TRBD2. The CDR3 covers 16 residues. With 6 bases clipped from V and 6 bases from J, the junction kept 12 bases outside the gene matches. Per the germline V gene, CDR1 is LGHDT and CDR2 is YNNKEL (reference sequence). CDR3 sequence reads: CASRKGGLGLAGELFF. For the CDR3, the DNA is TGTGCCAGCAGAAAGGGGGGACTAGGGTTAGCCGGGGAGCTGTTTTTT.

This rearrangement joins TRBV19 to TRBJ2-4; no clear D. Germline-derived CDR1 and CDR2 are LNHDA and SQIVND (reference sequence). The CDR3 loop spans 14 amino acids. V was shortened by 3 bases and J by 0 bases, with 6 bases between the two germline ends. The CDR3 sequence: CASSMIGAKNIQYF. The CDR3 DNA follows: TGTGCCAGTAGTATGATCGGAGCCAAAAACATTCAGTACTTC.

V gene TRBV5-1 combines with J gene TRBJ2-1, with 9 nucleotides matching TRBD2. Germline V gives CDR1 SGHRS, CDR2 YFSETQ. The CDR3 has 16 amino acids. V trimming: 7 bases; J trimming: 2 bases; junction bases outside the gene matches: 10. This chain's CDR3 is CASGFLRGGAYNEQFF. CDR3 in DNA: TGCGCCAGCGGATTCCTGCGGGGGGGGGCCTACAATGAGCAGTTCTTC.

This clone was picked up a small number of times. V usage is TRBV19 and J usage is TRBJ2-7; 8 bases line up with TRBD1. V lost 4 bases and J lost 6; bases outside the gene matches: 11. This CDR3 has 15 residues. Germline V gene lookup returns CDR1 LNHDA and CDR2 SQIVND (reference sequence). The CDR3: CASSNPGQGRSEQYF. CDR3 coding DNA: TGTGCCAGTAGTAACCCCGGACAGGGTAGGAGCGAGCAGTACTTC. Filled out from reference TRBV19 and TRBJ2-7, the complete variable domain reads DGGITQSPKYLFRKEGQNVTLSCEQNLNHDAMYWYRQDPGQGLRLIYYSQIVNDFQKGDIAEGYSVSREKKESFPLTVTSAQKNPTAFYLCASSNPGQGRSEQYFGPGTRLTVT.

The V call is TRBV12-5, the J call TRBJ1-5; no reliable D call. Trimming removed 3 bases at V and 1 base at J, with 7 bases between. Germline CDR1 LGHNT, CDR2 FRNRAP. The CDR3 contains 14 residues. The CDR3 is CASGLGQSNQPQHF. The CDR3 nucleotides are TGTGCTAGTGGTTTAGGTCAGAGCAATCAGCCCCAGCATTTT.

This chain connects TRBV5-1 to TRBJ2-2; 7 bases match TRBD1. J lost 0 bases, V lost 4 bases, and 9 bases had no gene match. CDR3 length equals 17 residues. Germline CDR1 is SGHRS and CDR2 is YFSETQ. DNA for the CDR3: TGCGCCAGCAGCCCCCCATTAGGGACAGCGAACACCGGGGAGCTGTTTTTT. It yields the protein CASSPPLGTANTGELFF. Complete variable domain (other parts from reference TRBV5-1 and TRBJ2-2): KAGVTQTPRYLIKTRGQQVTLSCSPISGHRSVSWYQQTPGQGLQFLFEYFSETQRNKGNFPGRFSGRQFSNSRSEMNVSTLELGDSALYLCASSPPLGTANTGELFFGEGSRLTVL.

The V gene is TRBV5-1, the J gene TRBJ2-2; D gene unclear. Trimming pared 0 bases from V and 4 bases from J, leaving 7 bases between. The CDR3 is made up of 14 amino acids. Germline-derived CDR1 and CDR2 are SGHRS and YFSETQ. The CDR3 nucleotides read TGCGCCAGCAGCTTGGCCCGTCCCACCGGGGAGCTGTTTTTT. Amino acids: CASSLARPTGELFF. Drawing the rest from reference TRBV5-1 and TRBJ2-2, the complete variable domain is KAGVTQTPRYLIKTRGQQVTLSCSPISGHRSVSWYQQTPGQGLQFLFEYFSETQRNKGNFPGRFSGRQFSNSRSEMNVSTLELGDSALYLCASSLARPTGELFFGEGSRLTVL.

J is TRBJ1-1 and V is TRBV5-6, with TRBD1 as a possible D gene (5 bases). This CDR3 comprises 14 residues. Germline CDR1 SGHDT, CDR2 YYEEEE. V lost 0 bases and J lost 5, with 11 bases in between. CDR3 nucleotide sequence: TGTGCCAGCAGCTTGGTTTCGGGGGGTACTGAAGCTTTCTTT. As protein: CASSLVSGGTEAFF.